This paragraph reports one T cell receptor beta chain. The data are from a study of OX40 agonist ivuxolimab in advanced cancers. CDR1 is SQVTM, CDR2 ANQGSEA, per germline. Germline trimming cut 5 bases from V and 4 bases from J; bases unmatched to any gene: 4. CDR3 length: 13 amino acids. Assay used: immunoSEQ multiplex PCR; TCRdb lists only in-frame clones, some missing. The sample lists 50,000 to 65,000 clones, around nine tenths seen once, with around 1.4% in the top ten. The V call is TRBV29-1, the J call TRBJ1-5; TRBD1 matches 8 bases. The sample was CD4+ or CD8+ T cells sorted from blood, taken in a trial of the OX40 agonist ivuxolimab. The clonotype originates from an adult with an advanced solid tumor such as melanoma, head and neck, liver or kidney cancer. CDR3: CSVRDRQNQPQHF. The CDR3 nucleotides read TGCAGCGTTAGGGACAGGCAGAATCAGCCCCAGCATTTT.